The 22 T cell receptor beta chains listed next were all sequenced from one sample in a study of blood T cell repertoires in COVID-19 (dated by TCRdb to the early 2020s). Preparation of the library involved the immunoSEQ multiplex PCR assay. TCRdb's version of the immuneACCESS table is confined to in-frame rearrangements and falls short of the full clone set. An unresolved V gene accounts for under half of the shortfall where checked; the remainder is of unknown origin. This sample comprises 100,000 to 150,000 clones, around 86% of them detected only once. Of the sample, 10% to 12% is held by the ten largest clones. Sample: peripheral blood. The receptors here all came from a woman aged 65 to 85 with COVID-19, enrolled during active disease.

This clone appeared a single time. CDR3 DNA sequence: TGTGCCAGCACGGGGGACACTGAAGCTTTCTTT. Amino acids: CASTGDTEAFF. The V gene is TRBV25-1, the J gene TRBJ1-1, with D possibly being TRBD1 (5 bases). V was clipped by 7 bases and J by 3 bases, with 6 bases between them. Germline lookup yields CDR1 MGHDK and CDR2 SYGVNS. The CDR3 runs to 11 residues.

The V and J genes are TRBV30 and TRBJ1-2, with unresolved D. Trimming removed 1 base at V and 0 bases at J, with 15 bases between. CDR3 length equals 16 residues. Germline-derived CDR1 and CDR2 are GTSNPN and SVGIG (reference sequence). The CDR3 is CAWSARRTTTNYGYTF. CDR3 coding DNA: TGTGCCTGGAGTGCCCGGCGCACTACTACTAACTATGGCTACACCTTC.

The CDR3 reads CASSWAGTGGWNSPLHF. DNA for the CDR3: TGTGCCAGCAGTTGGGCCGGGACAGGGGGCTGGAATTCACCCCTCCACTTT. The chain carries TRBV27 and TRBJ1-6, with 12 positions matching TRBD1. Germline CDR1 reads MNHEY; CDR2 reads SMNVEV (reference sequence). Trimming at V came to 4 bases and at J to 7 bases, leaving 8 bases not matched to a gene. This CDR3 is built from 17 residues.

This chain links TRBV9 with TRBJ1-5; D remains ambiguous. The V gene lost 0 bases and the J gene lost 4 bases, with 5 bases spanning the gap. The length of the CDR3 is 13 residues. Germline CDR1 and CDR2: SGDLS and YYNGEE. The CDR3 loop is CASSVGVNQPQHF. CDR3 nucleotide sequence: TGTGCCAGCAGCGTAGGCGTTAATCAGCCCCAGCATTTT.

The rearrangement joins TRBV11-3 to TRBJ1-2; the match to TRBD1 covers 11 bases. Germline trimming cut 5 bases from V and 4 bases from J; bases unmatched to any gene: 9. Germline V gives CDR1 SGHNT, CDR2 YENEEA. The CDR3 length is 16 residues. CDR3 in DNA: TGTGCCAGCAGCACCCGGACAGGGGGCGACGTCTATGGCTACACCTTC. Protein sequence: CASSTRTGGDVYGYTF.

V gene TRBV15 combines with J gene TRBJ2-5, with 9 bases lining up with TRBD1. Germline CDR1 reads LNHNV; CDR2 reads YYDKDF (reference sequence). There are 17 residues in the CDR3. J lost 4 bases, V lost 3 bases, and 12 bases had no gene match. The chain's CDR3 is CATSRTATGGKGETQYF. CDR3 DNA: TGTGCCACCAGCAGGACGGCCACAGGGGGCAAGGGAGAGACCCAGTACTTC.

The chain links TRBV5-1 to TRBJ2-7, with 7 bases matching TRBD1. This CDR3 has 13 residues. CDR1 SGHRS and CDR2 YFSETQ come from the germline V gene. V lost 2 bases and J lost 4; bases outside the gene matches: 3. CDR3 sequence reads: CASSFPGGYEQYF. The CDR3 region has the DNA TGCGCCAGCAGCTTTCCAGGGGGTTACGAGCAGTACTTC.

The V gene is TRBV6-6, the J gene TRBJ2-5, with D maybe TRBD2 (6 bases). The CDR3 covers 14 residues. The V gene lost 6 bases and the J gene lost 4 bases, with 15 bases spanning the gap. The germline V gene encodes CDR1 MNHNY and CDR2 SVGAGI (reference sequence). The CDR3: CASSRRGSGETQYF. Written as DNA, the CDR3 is TGTGCCAGCAGCCGTCGGGGGTCGGGAGAGACCCAGTACTTC.

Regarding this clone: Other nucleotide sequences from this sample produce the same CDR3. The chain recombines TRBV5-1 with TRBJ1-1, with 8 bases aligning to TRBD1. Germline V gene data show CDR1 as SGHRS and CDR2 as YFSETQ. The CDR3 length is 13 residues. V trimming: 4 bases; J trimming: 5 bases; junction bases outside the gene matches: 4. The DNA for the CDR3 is TGCGCCAGCAGCGGTACAGGGGGGACTGAAGCTTTCTTT. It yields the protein CASSGTGGTEAFF.

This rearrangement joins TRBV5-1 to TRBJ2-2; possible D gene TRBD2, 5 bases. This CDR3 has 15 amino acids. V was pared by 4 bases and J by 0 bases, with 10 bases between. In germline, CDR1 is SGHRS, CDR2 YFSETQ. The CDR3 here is CASSVGGSNTGELFF. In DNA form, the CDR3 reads TGCGCCAGCAGCGTAGGAGGATCGAACACCGGGGAGCTGTTTTTT.

The CDR3 nucleotides are TGCGCCAGCAGCTTAGGCGCAAGGGACAGCCCTCAGGGAGCCGGGGAGCTGTTTTTT. Translated, it gives CASSLGARDSPQGAGELFF. The rearrangement joins TRBV5-1 to TRBJ2-2, with 7 bases that match TRBD1. This CDR3 spans 19 amino acids. Germline V CDR1 and CDR2: SGHRS, YFSETQ. Unmatched junction bases numbered 19, after V lost 2 bases and J lost 6 bases.

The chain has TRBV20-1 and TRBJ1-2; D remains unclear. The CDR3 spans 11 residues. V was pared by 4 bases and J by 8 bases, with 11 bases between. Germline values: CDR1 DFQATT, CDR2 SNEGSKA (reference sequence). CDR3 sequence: CSATGYPGYTF. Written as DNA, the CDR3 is TGCAGTGCTACCGGTTATCCCGGCTACACCTTC.

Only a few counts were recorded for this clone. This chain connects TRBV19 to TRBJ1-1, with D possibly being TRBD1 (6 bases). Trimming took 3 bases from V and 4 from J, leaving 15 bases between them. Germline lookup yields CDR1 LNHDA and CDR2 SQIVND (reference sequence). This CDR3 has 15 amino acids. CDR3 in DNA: TGTGCCAGTAGTATTTGGAAGGGAGGGGGCACTGAAGCTTTCTTT. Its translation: CASSIWKGGGTEAFF. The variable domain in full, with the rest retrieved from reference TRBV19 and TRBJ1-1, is DGGITQSPKYLFRKEGQNVTLSCEQNLNHDAMYWYRQDPGQGLRLIYYSQIVNDFQKGDIAEGYSVSREKKESFPLTVTSAQKNPTAFYLCASSIWKGGGTEAFFGQGTRLTVV.

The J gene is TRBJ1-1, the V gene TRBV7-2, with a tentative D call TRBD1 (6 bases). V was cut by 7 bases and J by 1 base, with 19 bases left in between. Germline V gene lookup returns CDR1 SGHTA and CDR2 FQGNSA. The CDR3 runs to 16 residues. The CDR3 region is CASTLGGGLRNTEAFF. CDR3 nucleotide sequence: TGTGCCAGCACCCTGGGCGGGGGGCTCAGGAACACTGAAGCTTTCTTT.

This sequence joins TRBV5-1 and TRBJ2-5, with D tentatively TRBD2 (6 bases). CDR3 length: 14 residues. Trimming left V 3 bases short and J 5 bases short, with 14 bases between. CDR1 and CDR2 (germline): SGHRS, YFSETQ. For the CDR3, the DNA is TGCGCCAGCAGCTCACAGGTCGCGGGGGAGACCCAGTACTTC. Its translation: CASSSQVAGETQYF. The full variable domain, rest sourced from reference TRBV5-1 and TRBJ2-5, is KAGVTQTPRYLIKTRGQQVTLSCSPISGHRSVSWYQQTPGQGLQFLFEYFSETQRNKGNFPGRFSGRQFSNSRSEMNVSTLELGDSALYLCASSSQVAGETQYFGPGTRLLVL.

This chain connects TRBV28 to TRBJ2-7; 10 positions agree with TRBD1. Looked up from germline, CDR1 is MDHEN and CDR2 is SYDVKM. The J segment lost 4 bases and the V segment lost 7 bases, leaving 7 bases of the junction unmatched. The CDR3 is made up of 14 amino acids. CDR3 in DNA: TGTGCCAGCACCAGCGACAGGGGGCGGTACGAGCAGTACTTC. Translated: CASTSDRGRYEQYF.

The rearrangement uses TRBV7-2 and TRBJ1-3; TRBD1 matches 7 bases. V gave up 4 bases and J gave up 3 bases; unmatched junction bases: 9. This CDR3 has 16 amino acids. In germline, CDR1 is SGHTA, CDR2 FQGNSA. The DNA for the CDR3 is TGTGCCAGCAGCTGGCGACAGGGTGGGAGTGGAAACACCATATATTTT. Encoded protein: CASSWRQGGSGNTIYF.

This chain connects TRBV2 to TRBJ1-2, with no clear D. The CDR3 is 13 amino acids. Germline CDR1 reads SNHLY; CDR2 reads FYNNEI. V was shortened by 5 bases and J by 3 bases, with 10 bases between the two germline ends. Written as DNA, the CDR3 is TGTGCCAGCAGTCTCGGCGGGTACTATGGCTACACCTTC. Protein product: CASSLGGYYGYTF.

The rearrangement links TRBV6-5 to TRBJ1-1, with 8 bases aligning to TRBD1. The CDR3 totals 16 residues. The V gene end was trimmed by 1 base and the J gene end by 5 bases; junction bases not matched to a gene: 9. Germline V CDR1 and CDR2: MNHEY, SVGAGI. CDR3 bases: TGTGCCAGCAGTTACTACCGTGGACAGGGAGGGACTGAAGCTTTCTTT. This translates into CASSYYRGQGGTEAFF.

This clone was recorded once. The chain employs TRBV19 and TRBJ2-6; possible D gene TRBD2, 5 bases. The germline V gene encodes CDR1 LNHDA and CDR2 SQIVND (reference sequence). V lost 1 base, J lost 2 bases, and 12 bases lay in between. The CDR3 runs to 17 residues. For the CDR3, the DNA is TGTGCCAGTAGTATAGCAGGTCGGGGTACTGGGGCCAACGTCCTGACTTTC. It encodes CASSIAGRGTGANVLTF.

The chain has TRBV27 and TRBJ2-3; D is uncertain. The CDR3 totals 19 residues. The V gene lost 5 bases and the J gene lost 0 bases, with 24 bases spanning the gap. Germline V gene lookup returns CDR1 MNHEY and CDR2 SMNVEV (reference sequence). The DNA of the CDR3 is TGTGCCAGCAGTCCCTCCCCCCCCAGGTGGGTTGCTAGCACAGATACGCAGTATTTT. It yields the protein CASSPSPPRWVASTDTQYF.

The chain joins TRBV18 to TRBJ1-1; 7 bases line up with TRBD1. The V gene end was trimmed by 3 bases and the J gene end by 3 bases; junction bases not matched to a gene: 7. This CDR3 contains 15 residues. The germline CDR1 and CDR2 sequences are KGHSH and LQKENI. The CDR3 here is CASSPLRDSHTEAFF. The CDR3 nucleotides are TGTGCCAGCTCACCGCTTCGGGACAGTCACACTGAAGCTTTCTTT.